This TCR beta chain was obtained from a study of T cell changes during pregnancy in multiple sclerosis. Sequencing was performed with immunoSEQ multiplex PCR; in TCRdb, only in-frame clones are kept and a portion is missing. The profile shows 70,000 or so clones, roughly 90% of them singletons. Looked up from germline, CDR1 is MDHEN and CDR2 is SYDVKM. CDR3 length equals 15 residues. The ends lost 4 bases at V and 7 bases at J; junction bases unmatched: 6. This clone has a single count. This TCR was sampled from a female donor with multiple sclerosis, enrolled in a pregnancy study. The specimen was peripheral blood, collected in the third trimester of pregnancy. The V gene is TRBV28, the J gene TRBJ2-1; 11 positions agree with TRBD1. The CDR3 loop reads CASSSRDRGVNEQFF. The CDR3 nucleotides read TGTGCCAGCAGTTCCAGGGACAGGGGGGTAAATGAGCAGTTCTTC. The variable domain in full, completed from reference TRBV28 and TRBJ2-1, reads DVKVTQSSRYLVKRTGEKVFLECVQDMDHENMFWYRQDPGLGLRLIYFSYDVKMKEKGDIPEGYSVSREKKERFSLILESASTNQTSMYLCASSSRDRGVNEQFFGPGTRLTVL.